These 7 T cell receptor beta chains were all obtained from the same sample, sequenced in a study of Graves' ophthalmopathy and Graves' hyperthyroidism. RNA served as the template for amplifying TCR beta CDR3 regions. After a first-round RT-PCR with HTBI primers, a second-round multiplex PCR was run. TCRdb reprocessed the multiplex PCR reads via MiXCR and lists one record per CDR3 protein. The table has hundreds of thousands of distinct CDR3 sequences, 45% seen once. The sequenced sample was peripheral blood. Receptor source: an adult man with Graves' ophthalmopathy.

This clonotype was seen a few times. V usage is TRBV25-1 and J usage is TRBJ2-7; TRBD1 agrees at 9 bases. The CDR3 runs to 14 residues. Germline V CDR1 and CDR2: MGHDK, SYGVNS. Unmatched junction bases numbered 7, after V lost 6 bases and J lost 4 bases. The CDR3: CASREDRGRYEQYF. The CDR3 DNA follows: TGTGCCAGCAGAGAGGACAGGGGAAGATACGAGCAGTACTTC.

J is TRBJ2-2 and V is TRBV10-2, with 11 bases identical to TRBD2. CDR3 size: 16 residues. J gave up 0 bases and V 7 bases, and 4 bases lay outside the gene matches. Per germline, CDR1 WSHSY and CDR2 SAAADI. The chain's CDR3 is CASTLSGGANTGELFF. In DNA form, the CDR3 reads TGCGCCAGCACCCTTAGCGGGGGGGCGAACACCGGGGAGCTGTTTTTT.

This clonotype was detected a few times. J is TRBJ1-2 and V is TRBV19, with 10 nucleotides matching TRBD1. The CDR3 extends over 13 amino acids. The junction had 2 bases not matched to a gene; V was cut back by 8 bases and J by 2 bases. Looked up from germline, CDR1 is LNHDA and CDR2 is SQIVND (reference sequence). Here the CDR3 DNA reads TGTGCCAGTCGACAGGGGGCCAACTATGGCTACACCTTC. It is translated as CASRQGANYGYTF.

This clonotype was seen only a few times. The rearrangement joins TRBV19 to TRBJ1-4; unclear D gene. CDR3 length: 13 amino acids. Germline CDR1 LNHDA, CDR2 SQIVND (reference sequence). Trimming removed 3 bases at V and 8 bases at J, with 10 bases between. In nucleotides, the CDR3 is TGTGCCAGTAGTATCTTGGGTGGAGAAAAACTGTTTTTT. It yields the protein CASSILGGEKLFF.

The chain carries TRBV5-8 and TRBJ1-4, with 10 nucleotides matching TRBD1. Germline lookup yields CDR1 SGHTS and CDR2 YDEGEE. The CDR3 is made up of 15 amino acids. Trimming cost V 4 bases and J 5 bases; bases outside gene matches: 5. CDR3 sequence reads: CASSPGQGVNEKLFF. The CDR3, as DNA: TGTGCCAGCAGCCCCGGACAGGGGGTGAATGAAAAACTGTTTTTT.

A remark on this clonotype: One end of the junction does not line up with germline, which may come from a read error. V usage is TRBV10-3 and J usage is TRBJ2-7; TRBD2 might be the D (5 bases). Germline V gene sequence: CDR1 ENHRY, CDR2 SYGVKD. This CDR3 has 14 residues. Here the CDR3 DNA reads TGTGCCAGCAGTCCGGTGGAGGTGCCCGACGAGCAGTACTTC. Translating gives CASSPVEVPDEQYF.

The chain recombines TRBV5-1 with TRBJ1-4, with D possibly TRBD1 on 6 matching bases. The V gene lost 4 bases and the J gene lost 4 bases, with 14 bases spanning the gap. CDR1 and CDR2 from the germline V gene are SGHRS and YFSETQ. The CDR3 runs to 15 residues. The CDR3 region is CASSALTGINEKLFF. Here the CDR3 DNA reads TGCGCCAGCAGCGCCCTAACAGGGATTAATGAAAAACTGTTTTTT.